This T cell receptor beta chain was identified during a study of molecular identifiers for immune sequencing clone quantification. For bulk TCR libraries, previously described methods and listed TCR primers were used. TCRdb re-called the PCR reads with MiXCR, one entry per CDR3 protein. The sample records about 500,000 distinct CDR3 sequences, 20% to 25% being singletons. The V end was cut by 0 bases, the J end by 1 base, with 10 bases between. The CDR3 length is 14 residues. CDR1 and CDR2 (germline): DFQATT, SNEGSKA (reference sequence). Sequencing was performed on naive CD8+ T cells from blood, with Jurkat cell RNA spiked in. The subset here: FACS-sorted CD8+CD4-CCR7+CD45RA+ naive T cells. The sequence came from a human donor in good health. Some libraries in this study had Jurkat cell RNA spiked in. The chain is built from TRBV20-1 and TRBJ2-7; D unclear. This CDR3 is CSARDLRESYEQYF. For the CDR3, the DNA is TGCAGTGCTAGAGATCTAAGGGAATCCTACGAGCAGTACTTC.